This TCR beta chain was observed in a study of blood T cell repertoires in COVID-19. Libraries were prepared by immunoSEQ multiplex PCR; TCRdb keeps only in-frame clonotypes and omits some of them. The top ten clones hold about 15% of a sample with fewer than 250,000 clones, around 76% of them seen once. Unmatched junction bases numbered 10, after V lost 6 bases and J lost 7 bases. CDR1 and CDR2 (germline): LNHDA, SQIVND (reference sequence). The CDR3 is 16 amino acids. The origin of this receptor is a woman in her forties or fifties with acute COVID-19. The sample comprised PBMCs or T cells enriched from blood (not recorded which). The V call is TRBV19, the J call TRBJ1-5; TRBD1 aligns across 12 bases. The CDR3 DNA sequence: TGTGCCAGTAGCGATTTCCGGGACAGGGGGCCCCAGCCCCAGCATTTT. It yields the protein CASSDFRDRGPQPQHF.